This T cell receptor (beta chain) was sequenced in a study of blood T cell repertoires in COVID-19. Germline CDR1 and CDR2: SNHLY and FYNNEI. Germline trimming cut 5 bases from V and 8 bases from J; bases unmatched to any gene: 8. The CDR3 consists of 13 residues. Authors' data handling: Using reference gene primer amplification, nucleated cell counts were estimated. TCRdb's copy holds only in-frame clones and misses some; the assay was immunoSEQ multiplex PCR. V and J calls and clone size follow that table, whereas D and trimming were derived from the DNA. The data contain about 270,000 clones, more than 75% of them singletons.

The gene calls are TRBV2 and TRBJ1-2, with 7 bases aligning to TRBD1. The specimen sequenced was peripheral blood. The origin of this receptor is a woman of 80 years or more with COVID-19, enrolled during active disease. The CDR3 region has the DNA TGTGCCAGCAGTTTAGACAGGGTAGAAGGCTACACCTTC. Its protein is CASSLDRVEGYTF.